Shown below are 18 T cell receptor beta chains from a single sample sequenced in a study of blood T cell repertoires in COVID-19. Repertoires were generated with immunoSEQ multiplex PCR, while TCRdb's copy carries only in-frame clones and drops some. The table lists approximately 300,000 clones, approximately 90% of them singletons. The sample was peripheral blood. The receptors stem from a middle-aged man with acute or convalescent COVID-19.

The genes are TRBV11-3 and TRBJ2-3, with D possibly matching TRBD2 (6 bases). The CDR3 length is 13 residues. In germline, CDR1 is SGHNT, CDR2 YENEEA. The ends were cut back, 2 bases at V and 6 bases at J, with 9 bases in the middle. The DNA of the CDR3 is TGTGCCAGCAGCTTAAACAGCGGGGATACGCAGTATTTT. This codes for CASSLNSGDTQYF.

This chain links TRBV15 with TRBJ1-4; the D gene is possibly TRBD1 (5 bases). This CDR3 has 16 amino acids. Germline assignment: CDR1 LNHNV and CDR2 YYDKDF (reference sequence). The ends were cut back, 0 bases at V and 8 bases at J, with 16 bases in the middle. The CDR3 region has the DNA TGTGCCACCAGCAGAGATAGTGTCAGGGCAAGAGAAAAACTGTTTTTT. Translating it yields CATSRDSVRAREKLFF.

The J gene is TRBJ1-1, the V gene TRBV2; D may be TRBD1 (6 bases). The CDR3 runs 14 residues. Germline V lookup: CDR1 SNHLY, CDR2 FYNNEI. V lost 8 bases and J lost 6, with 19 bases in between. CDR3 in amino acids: CASLSEGGLSEAFF. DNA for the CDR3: TGTGCCAGCTTAAGTGAAGGGGGTTTGTCTGAAGCTTTCTTT. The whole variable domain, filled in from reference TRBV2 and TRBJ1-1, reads EPEVTQTPSHQVTQMGQEVILRCVPISNHLYFYWYRQILGQKVEFLVSFYNNEISEKSEIFDDQFSVERPDGSNFTLKIRSTKLEDSAMYFCASLSEGGLSEAFFGQGTRLTVV.

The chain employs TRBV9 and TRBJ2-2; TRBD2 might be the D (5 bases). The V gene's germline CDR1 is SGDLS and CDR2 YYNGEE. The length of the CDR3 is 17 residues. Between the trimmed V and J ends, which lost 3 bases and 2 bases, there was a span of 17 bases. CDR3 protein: CASSATSRDTNTGELFF. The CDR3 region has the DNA TGTGCCAGCAGCGCCACCTCTCGGGATACTAACACCGGGGAGCTGTTTTTT.

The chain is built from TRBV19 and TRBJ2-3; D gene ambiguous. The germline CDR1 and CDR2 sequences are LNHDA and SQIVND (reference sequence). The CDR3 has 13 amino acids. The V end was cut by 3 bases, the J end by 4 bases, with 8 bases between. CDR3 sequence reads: CASSMSRSDTQYF. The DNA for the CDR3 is TGTGCCAGTAGTATGTCTAGGTCAGATACGCAGTATTTT.

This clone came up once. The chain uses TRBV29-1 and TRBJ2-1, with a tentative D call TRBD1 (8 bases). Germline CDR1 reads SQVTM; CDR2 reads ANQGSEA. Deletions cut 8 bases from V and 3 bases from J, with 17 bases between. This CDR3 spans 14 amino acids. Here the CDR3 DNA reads TGCAGCACCCGGACAGGGAGGGACTACAATGAGCAGTTCTTC. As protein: CSTRTGRDYNEQFF.

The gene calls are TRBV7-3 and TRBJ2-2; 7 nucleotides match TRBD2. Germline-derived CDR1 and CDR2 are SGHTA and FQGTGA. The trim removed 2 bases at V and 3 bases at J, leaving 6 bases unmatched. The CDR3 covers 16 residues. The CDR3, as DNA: TGTGCCAGCAGCTTATCGGTAGGGAGGGACACCGGGGAGCTGTTTTTT. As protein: CASSLSVGRDTGELFF.

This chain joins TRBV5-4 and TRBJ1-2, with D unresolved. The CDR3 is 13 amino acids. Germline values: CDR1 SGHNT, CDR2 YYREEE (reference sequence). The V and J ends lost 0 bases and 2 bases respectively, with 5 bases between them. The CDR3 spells CASSLGTNYGYTF. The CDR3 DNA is TGTGCCAGCAGCTTGGGCACAAACTATGGCTACACCTTC.

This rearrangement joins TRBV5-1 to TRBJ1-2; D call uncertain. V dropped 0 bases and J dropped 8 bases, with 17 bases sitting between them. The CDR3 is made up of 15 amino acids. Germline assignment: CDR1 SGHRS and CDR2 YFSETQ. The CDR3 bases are TGCGCCAGCAGCTTGGGCTACGCCAGCACGGGGGGCTACACCTTC. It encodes CASSLGYASTGGYTF. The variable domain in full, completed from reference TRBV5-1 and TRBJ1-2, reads KAGVTQTPRYLIKTRGQQVTLSCSPISGHRSVSWYQQTPGQGLQFLFEYFSETQRNKGNFPGRFSGRQFSNSRSEMNVSTLELGDSALYLCASSLGYASTGGYTFGSGTRLTVV.

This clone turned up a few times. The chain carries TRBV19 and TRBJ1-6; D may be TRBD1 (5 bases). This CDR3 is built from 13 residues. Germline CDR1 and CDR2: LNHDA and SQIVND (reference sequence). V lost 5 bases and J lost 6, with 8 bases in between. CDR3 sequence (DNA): TGTGCCAGTAGTGAACAGGTTAATTCACCCCTCCACTTT. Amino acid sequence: CASSEQVNSPLHF.

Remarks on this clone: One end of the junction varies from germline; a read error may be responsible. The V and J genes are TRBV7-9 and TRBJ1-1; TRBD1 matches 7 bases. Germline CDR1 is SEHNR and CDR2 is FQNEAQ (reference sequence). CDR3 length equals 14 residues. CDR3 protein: CASSYRRGNSEAFF. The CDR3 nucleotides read TGTGCCAGCAGCTACCGCAGGGGGAACTCTGAAGCTTTCTTT. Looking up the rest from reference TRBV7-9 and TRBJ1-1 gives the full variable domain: DTGVSQNPRHKITKRGQNVTFRCDPISEHNRLYWYRQTLGQGPEFLTYFQNEAQLEKSRLLSDRFSAERPKGSFSTLEIQRTEQGDSAMYLCASSYRRGNSEAFFGQGTRLTVV.

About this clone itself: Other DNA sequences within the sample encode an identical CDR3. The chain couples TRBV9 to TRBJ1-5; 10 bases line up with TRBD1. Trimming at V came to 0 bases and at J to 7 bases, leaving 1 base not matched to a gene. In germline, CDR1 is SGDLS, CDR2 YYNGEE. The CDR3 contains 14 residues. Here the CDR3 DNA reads TGTGCCAGCAGCGTAGGGACAGGGGGACAGCCCCAGCATTTT. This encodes CASSVGTGGQPQHF.

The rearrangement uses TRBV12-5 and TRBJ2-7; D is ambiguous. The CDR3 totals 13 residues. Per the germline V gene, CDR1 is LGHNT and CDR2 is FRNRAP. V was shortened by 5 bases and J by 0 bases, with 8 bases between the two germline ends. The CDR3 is CASGAPGSYEQYF. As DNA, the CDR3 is TGTGCTAGTGGTGCCCCAGGCTCCTACGAGCAGTACTTC.

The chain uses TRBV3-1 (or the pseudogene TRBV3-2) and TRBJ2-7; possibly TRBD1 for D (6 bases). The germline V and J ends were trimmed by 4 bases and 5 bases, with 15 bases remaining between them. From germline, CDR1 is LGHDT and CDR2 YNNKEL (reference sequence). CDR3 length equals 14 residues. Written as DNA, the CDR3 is TGTGCCAGCAGCCGGGCCCAGGACAGCCACGAGCAGTACTTC. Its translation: CASSRAQDSHEQYF.

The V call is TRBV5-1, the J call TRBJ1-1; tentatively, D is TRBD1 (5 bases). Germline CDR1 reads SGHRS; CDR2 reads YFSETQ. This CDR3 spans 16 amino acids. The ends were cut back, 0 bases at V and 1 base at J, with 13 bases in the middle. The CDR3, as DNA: TGCGCCAGCAGCTTGGACCTAATCGGGGGGAACACTGAAGCTTTCTTT. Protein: CASSLDLIGGNTEAFF.

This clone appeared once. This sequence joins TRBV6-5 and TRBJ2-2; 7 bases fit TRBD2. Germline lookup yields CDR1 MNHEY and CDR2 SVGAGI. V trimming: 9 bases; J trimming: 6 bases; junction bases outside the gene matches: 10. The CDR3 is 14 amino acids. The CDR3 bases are TGTGCCAGTTGGAAGGGGAGGGGCGCCGGGGAGCTGTTTTTT. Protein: CASWKGRGAGELFF.

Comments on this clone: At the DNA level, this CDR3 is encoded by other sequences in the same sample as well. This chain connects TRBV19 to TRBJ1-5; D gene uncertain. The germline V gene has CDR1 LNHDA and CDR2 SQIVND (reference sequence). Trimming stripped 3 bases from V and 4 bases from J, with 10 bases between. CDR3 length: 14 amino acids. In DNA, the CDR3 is TGTGCCAGTAGTATCCGGGAAGGAAATCAGCCCCAGCATTTT. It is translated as CASSIREGNQPQHF.

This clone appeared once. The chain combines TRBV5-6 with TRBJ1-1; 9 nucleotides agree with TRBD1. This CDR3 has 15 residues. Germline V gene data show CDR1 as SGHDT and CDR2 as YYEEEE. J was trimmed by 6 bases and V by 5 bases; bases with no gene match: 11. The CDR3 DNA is TGTGCCAGCAGGGTTGCGGGGACAGGGAGTTCTGAAGCTTTCTTT. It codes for CASRVAGTGSSEAFF.